Listed below are T cell receptor beta chains from one sample, sequenced in a study of blood T cells in healthy people across ages. TCRdb analysed the 5' RACE reads with MiXCR anew, one entry per CDR3 protein. This table has over a million distinct CDR3 sequences, around 59% appearing once. Input material: blood. Every receptor here comes from a man younger than 35 in good health. The CDR3 runs from the conserved cysteine through the conserved F or W. A D gene is named only where the DNA matches it firmly. Size tells how often a clone was seen (once, few, many) or the class of an expanded clone, and some rows leave it out.

TRBJ2-3,TRBD1,NA,TRBV6-5,CASNTTGADTQYF,TGTGCCAGCAATACCACAGGGGCAGATACGCAGTATTTT
TRBJ2-5,TRBD1,few,TRBV5-1,CASSLTGDSAETQYF,TGCGCCAGCAGCTTGACAGGGGATAGCGCGGAGACCCAGTACTTC
TRBJ1-6,TRBD1,NA,TRBV7-2,CASSFYVGTGSSAVTSPLHF,TGTGCCAGCAGCTTTTATGTCGGGACAGGGTCGTCTGCGGTAACTTCACCCCTCCACTTT
TRBJ1-2,NA,NA,TRBV29-1,CSVEDSSAWDGYTF,TGCAGCGTTGAAGATTCGAGCGCGTGGGATGGCTACACCTTC
TRBJ1-5,NA,NA,TRBV15,CATSRTDSDQPQHF,TGTGCCACCAGCAGAACCGACAGCGATCAGCCCCAGCATTTT
TRBJ2-7,NA,once,TRBV20-1,CSATRGGTYEQYF,TGCAGTGCAACAAGGGGGGGGACCTACGAGCAGTACTTC
TRBJ1-6,TRBD1,few,TRBV3-1,CASSQVMGTGANSPLHF,TGTGCCAGCAGCCAAGTTATGGGGACAGGGGCCAATTCACCCCTCCACTTT
TRBJ1-2,NA,NA,TRBV29-1,CSVEGMGRGYGCTF,TGCAGCGTTGAAGGCATGGGCAGGGGCTATGGCTGCACCTTC
TRBJ2-7,TRBD1,NA,TRBV6-2/TRBV6-3,CASKYRGFENEQYF,TGTGCCAGCAAATACAGGGGTTTTGAAAACGAGCAGTACTTC
TRBJ1-5,NA,few,TRBV5-6,CASSFAVNRDLGQPQHF,TGTGCCAGCAGCTTTGCGGTAAACAGGGATTTGGGTCAGCCCCAGCATTTT
TRBJ2-2,TRBD1,NA,TRBV4-1,CASNQEGTQGAWNGGELFF,TGCGCCAGCAACCAAGAAGGGACCCAGGGGGCTTGGAATGGCGGGGAGCTGTTTTTT
TRBJ1-2,TRBD1,NA,TRBV6-1,CASSEAGTANYGYTF,TGTGCCAGCAGTGAAGCTGGGACAGCTAACTATGGCTACACCTTC
TRBJ2-1,TRBD2,NA,TRBV20-1,CSARESGINEQFF,TGCAGTGCTAGAGAAAGCGGGATCAATGAGCAGTTCTTC
TRBJ2-5,NA,NA,TRBV20-1,CSARDPDGSFKETQYF,TGCAGTGCTAGAGATCCCGACGGATCCTTTAAAGAGACCCAGTACTTC
TRBJ2-7,TRBD1,NA,TRBV20-1,CSARDLGTAYEQYF,TGCAGTGCTAGAGATTTGGGGACAGCCTACGAGCAGTACTTC
TRBJ2-1,TRBD2,few,TRBV20-1,CSARGTSVDEQFF,TGCAGTGCTAGAGGGACTAGCGTGGATGAGCAGTTCTTC
TRBJ2-1,TRBD2,NA,TRBV4-2,CASSQDFETSARFVYNEQFF,TGTGCCAGCAGCCAAGATTTCGAGACTAGCGCGAGGTTTGTGTACAATGAGCAGTTCTTC
TRBJ1-6,NA,few,TRBV12-3/TRBV12-4,CASSYRPGHNSPLHF,TGTGCCAGCAGTTACCGCCCGGGCCATAATTCACCCCTCCACTTT
TRBJ1-2,NA,NA,TRBV28,CASSFGGSGPLTYGYTF,TGTGCCAGCAGTTTTGGGGGGTCCGGACCGCTGACCTATGGCTACACCTTC
TRBJ2-3,NA,NA,TRBV20-1,CSPRYYTDTQYF,TGCAGCCCACGCTATTACACAGATACGCAGTATTTT
TRBJ1-1,TRBD1,NA,TRBV6-1,CASRVTGDLDAEAFF,TGTGCCAGCAGAGTAACAGGGGATTTGGACGCTGAAGCTTTCTTT
TRBJ2-7,NA,NA,TRBV25-1,CASSPPAGRRAEQYF,TGTGCCAGCAGTCCCCCGGCAGGGAGGCGAGCCGAGCAGTACTTC
TRBJ2-7,NA,NA,TRBV15,CATSTGGPSSYEQYF,TGTGCCACCAGCACCGGGGGGCCTTCCTCCTACGAGCAGTACTTC
TRBJ2-2,NA,NA,TRBV7-9,CALGVARASNTGELFF,TGTGCCCTCGGGGTTGCCAGGGCTTCGAACACCGGGGAGCTGTTTTTT
TRBJ2-1,NA,once,TRBV20-1,CSARRGHSYNEQFF,TGCAGTGCTAGACGGGGGCACTCCTACAATGAGCAGTTCTTC
TRBJ2-1,NA,NA,TRBV6-5,CASSTWTASTINEQFF,TGTGCCAGCAGTACCTGGACGGCCTCCACCATTAATGAGCAGTTCTTC
TRBJ2-5,NA,few,TRBV20-1,CSARDQTGGGETQYF,TGCAGTGCTAGAGATCAAACGGGGGGCGGCGAGACCCAGTACTTC
TRBJ2-6,TRBD1,NA,TRBV12-5,CASGLVIWDRGFGANVLTF,TGTGCTAGTGGTTTGGTAATATGGGACAGGGGGTTTGGGGCCAACGTCCTGACTTTC
TRBJ2-5,NA,NA,TRBV27,CASSPSDGTARETQYF,TGTGCCAGCAGTCCATCTGACGGTACCGCGAGGGAGACCCAGTACTTC
TRBJ2-4,NA,NA,TRBV6-5,CASSPSANIQYF,TGTGCCAGCAGCCCCTCCGCGAACATTCAGTACTTC
TRBJ2-7,TRBD2,NA,TRBV27,CASALIAGSAYEQYF,TGTGCCAGCGCATTAATAGCGGGGAGTGCCTACGAGCAGTACTTC
TRBJ2-5,NA,NA,TRBV7-9,CASSRPGPSQETQYF,TGTGCCAGCAGCCGACCGGGACCTAGCCAAGAGACCCAGTACTTC
TRBJ1-2,NA,NA,TRBV12-3/TRBV12-4,CASRSGGYGYTF,TGTGCCAGCAGGAGTGGGGGCTACGGCTACACCTTC
TRBJ2-1,NA,NA,TRBV20-1,CSATERLSSYNEQFF,TGCAGTGCTACTGAGCGGTTAAGCTCCTACAATGAGCAGTTCTTC
TRBJ2-3,TRBD2,once,TRBV5-4,CASSLDQGSGRNTQYF,TGTGCCAGCAGCTTGGATCAAGGTAGCGGGAGAAATACGCAGTATTTT
TRBJ1-2,TRBD1,NA,TRBV27,CASSFLGTAFYTF,TGTGCCAGCAGTTTTTTAGGGACAGCGTTCTACACCTTC
TRBJ1-2,NA,NA,TRBV10-3,CAISEGLSGYTF,TGTGCCATCAGTGAGGGGTTATCGGGCTACACCTTC
TRBJ2-1,NA,NA,TRBV7-2,CASSSQTSYNEQFF,TGTGCCAGCAGCAGTCAGACTAGCTACAATGAGCAGTTCTTC
TRBJ1-2,NA,NA,TRBV12-3/TRBV12-4,CASTSGSAYGYTF,TGTGCCAGCACCTCAGGGAGTGCCTATGGCTACACCTTC
TRBJ2-1,NA,NA,TRBV6-2/TRBV6-3,CASSTPSQGGYNEQFF,TGTGCCAGCAGTACCCCTTCCCAGGGGGGGTACAATGAGCAGTTCTTC
TRBJ2-1,NA,NA,TRBV25-1,CASSAEGISYNEQFF,TGTGCCAGCAGTGCGGAGGGTATCTCCTACAATGAGCAGTTCTTC
TRBJ2-5,TRBD2,NA,TRBV11-2,CASSPVGTSVETQYF,TGTGCCAGCAGCCCGGTTGGGACTAGCGTTGAGACCCAGTACTTC
TRBJ2-5,NA,many,TRBV6-2/TRBV6-3,CASSYKETQYF,TGTGCCAGCAGTTATAAAGAGACCCAGTACTTC
TRBJ1-2,TRBD1,NA,TRBV10-3,CAISESPGGVLDGYTF,TGTGCCATCAGTGAGTCTCCAGGGGGCGTGTTGGATGGCTACACCTTC
TRBJ2-3,TRBD2,NA,TRBV20-1,CSARTSRGGGGTRYF,TGTAGTGCTCGGACTAGCCGAGGGGGAGGTGGTACGCGGTATTTT
TRBJ1-5,NA,once,TRBV12-3/TRBV12-4,CASSLGGGNGAPQHF,TGTGCCAGCAGTTTAGGTGGCGGAAATGGGGCGCCCCAGCATTTT
TRBJ1-2,NA,NA,TRBV29-1,CSVDGQSFNYGYTF,TGCAGCGTTGACGGCCAGTCCTTTAACTATGGCTACACCTTC
TRBJ2-7,NA,NA,TRBV20-1,CSAYDPQRATYEQYF,TGCAGTGCCTATGACCCCCAGCGGGCCACCTACGAGCAGTACTTC
TRBJ2-7,NA,NA,TRBV12-3/TRBV12-4,CASSFGIHYEQYF,TGTGCCAGCAGTTTTGGGATCCACTACGAGCAGTACTTC
TRBJ2-1,NA,NA,TRBV6-5,CASQSSSGQFF,TGTGCCAGCCAATCCAGCTCGGGGCAGTTCTTC
TRBJ2-3,NA,NA,TRBV7-6,CASSLAIVGRVLTDTQYF,TGTGCCAGCAGCTTAGCCATAGTTGGCAGGGTTTTGACAGATACGCAGTATTTT
TRBJ1-2,NA,once,TRBV10-3,CAISEGGVYGYTF,TGTGCCATCAGTGAAGGTGGGGTCTATGGCTACACCTTC
TRBJ2-7,TRBD1,NA,TRBV7-9,CASSSFGTGLNEQYF,TGTGCCAGCAGCTCCTTTGGGACAGGGCTCAATGAGCAGTACTTC
TRBJ2-7,NA,few,TRBV29-1,CSVVGEGDRFYEQYF,TGCAGCGTTGTCGGCGAGGGAGACAGGTTTTACGAGCAGTACTTC
TRBJ2-1,TRBD2,NA,TRBV20-1,CSAAPGTSFYEQFF,TGCAGTGCCGCTCCTGGGACTAGCTTTTATGAGCAGTTCTTC
TRBJ2-6,NA,NA,TRBV6-5,CASSYITGDFFSGANVLTF,TGTGCCAGCAGTTACATTACAGGGGACTTCTTCTCTGGGGCCAACGTCCTGACTTTC
TRBJ1-4,NA,few,TRBV4-1,CASSQEDSSTNEKLFF,TGCGCCAGCAGCCAAGAGGACAGCTCAACTAATGAAAAACTGTTTTTT
TRBJ2-3,NA,NA,TRBV6-1,CASSERFQDTQYF,TGTGCCAGCAGTGAAAGGTTCCAAGATACGCAGTATTTT
TRBJ2-4,NA,few,TRBV10-2,CASSESRRVDIQYF,TGCGCCAGCAGTGAGTCGCGCAGGGTTGACATTCAGTACTTC